This TCR beta chain was retrieved from a study of T-cell reconstitution after alpha-beta-depleted transplantation in children (dated by TCRdb to about 2016). Regarding the complete study: Using TCR repertoire profiling, the study followed T-cell immune reconstitution in a quantitative way in children after TCRalphabeta/CD19-depleted allogeneic hematopoietic cell transplantation.

The protocol used for the library was PCR. Data came from an Illumina HiSeq 2500. TCR library preparation used molecular barcoding, with unique molecular identifiers applied to normalize quantification of the TCRbeta repertoire. Through fastp at Q25 and MiXCR, TCRdb rebuilt clones from the public reads, retaining in-frame beta chains. Each record represents a unique CDR3 protein, reported with the most common genes and DNA among its rows. The sample contains roughly 500,000 distinct CDR3 sequences, approximately 29% of them found a single time. Approximately 2.3% of the sample goes to the ten largest clones. Trimming accounts for 0 bases at V and 7 bases at J, while the number of junction bases matched to no gene is 1. The CDR3 contains 15 residues, cysteine and phenylalanine counted. Only the CDR3 region is kept as DNA, spanning 45 bases read in frame from base 1. For CDR1 and CDR2, the germline V gene lists SGHAT and FQNNGV.

In regard to this clonotype: Which antigen it targets is not known. No base quality values were provided; no much bigger clone lies one nucleotide off.

The sequence came from a human donor who donated a stem cell graft to a child with aplastic anemia. This receptor chain uses TRBV11-2 and TRBJ1-6; the junction holds 9 bases that match TRBD1. The sequencing here drew on PBMCs from the stem cell graft donor, taken from the stem cell graft. CDR3 reads: CASSLEGQGNSPLHF. The nucleotides read TGTGCCAGCAGCTTAGAAGGACAGGGGAATTCACCCCTCCACTTT.